This T cell receptor (beta chain) emerged from a study of shared clonotypes between healthy human individuals. Findings of the study overall: For naive CD4 cells, approximately 5% of clonotypes were shared across a handful of donors.

Sequencing used immunoSEQ multiplex PCR; TCRdb keeps in-frame clones, though not all of them. This table holds about 2 million clones, about 95% found once. To note about this clone: Its antigen is undetermined.

The germline V gene encodes CDR1 GTSNPN and CDR2 SVGIG (reference sequence). The germline V and J ends were trimmed by 4 bases and 0 bases, with 12 bases remaining between them. CDR3 size: 14 residues. The naive CD8 fraction comprised CD45RO-negative cells positively selected for CCR7 and excluded terminally differentiated effector memory CD45RA+ cells. The V call is TRBV30, the J call TRBJ1-2; D may be TRBD1 (5 bases). The clonotype comes from a man younger than 35 in good health. Sequenced material: naive CD8+ T cells sorted from blood. The CDR3 sequence: CAWIWQGSNYGYTF. CDR3 nucleotide sequence: TGTGCCTGGATATGGCAGGGATCTAACTATGGCTACACCTTC.